This TCR beta chain was identified during a study of shared clonotypes between healthy human individuals. Looking at the study overall: Used for every donor were three CD4 naive, three CD4 memory, two CD8 naive and one CD8 memory plate.

The CDR3 runs 13 residues. Germline CDR1 KGHSH, CDR2 LQKENI. Trimming took 0 bases from V and 5 from J, leaving 8 bases between them. Data came from immunoSEQ multiplex PCR; TCRdb stores just in-frame clones and leaves some out. The data hold some 2.4 million clones, with 93% observed a single time. Notes on this clone: The sample contains more than one DNA sequence encoding this CDR3.

The V and J genes are TRBV18 and TRBJ2-7, with D tentatively TRBD2 (5 bases). The sequence derives from a man aged 18 to 30 in good health. Some clones in this sample may be carry-over from other donors' samples. Sequencing was carried out using naive CD4+ T cells from PBMCs. Subset meaning: CD45RA+ positively selected. The CDR3 sequence is CASSPPAGDEQYF. In nucleotides, the CDR3 is TGTGCCAGCTCACCACCGGCCGGGGACGAGCAGTACTTC.